Sequencing of this T cell receptor (beta chain) was carried out in a study of cytomegalovirus exposure and HLA in healthy donors. Turning to the study itself: Membership in the Caucasian-associated ancestry cluster was found for about four fifths of roughly 360 genotyped donors. Whole-study results and caveats: In an earlier analysis, in approximately 630 donors, most V segments appeared productive either ~87% or ~30% of the time.

Note on this clone: Its specificity is not known. A read error may account for a junction end that differs from germline.

This CDR3 region has 15 residues. Germline lookup yields CDR1 SEHNR and CDR2 FQNEAQ (reference sequence). Both 60 Vbeta primers and 13 Jbeta primers went into the PCR. Here immunoSEQ multiplex PCR was the method, and the copy in TCRdb shows in-frame clones only, minus some. This sample has roughly 220,000 clones, with more than 65% found just once. The receptor was isolated from a man aged 45-65 years in good health and CMV-seronegative. The chain recombines TRBV7-9 with TRBJ2-1; 10 bases are shared with TRBD2. Sequences were obtained from PBMCs. The CDR3 loop reads CSSSLSGRAYNEQFF. The CDR3 nucleotides read TGTTCCAGCAGCCTCAGCGGGAGGGCCTACAATGAGCAGTTCTTC.